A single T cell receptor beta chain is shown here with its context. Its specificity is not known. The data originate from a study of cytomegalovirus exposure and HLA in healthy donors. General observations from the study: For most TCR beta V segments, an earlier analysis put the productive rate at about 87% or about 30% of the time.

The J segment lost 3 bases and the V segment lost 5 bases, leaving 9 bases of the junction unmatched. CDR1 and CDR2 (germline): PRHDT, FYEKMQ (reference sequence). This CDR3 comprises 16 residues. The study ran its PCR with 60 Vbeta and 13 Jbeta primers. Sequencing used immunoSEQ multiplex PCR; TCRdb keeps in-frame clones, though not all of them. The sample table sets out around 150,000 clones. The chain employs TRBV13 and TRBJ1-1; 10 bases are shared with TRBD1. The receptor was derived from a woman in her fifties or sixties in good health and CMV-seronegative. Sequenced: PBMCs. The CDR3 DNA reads TGTGCCAGCAGCCCTGGGACAGGGGTGGAGGACACTGAAGCTTTCTTT. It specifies CASSPGTGVEDTEAFF. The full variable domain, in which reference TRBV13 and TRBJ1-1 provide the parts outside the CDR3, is AAGVIQSPRHLIKEKRETATLKCYPIPRHDTVYWYQQGPGQDPQFLISFYEKMQSDKGSIPDRFSAQQFSDYHSELNMSSLELGDSALYFCASSPGTGVEDTEAFFGQGTRLTVV.